The clone carrying this T cell receptor beta chain was counted many times. This sample was included in a study of T cells in Graves' hyperthyroidism and ophthalmopathy. An absence of ophthalmopathy progression within 18 months meant stable Graves' hyperthyroidism. There were TCR beta CDR3 regions amplified from RNA transcripts. The HTBI primer set was used in a first-round RT-PCR of the TCR CDR3. TCRdb processed the multiplex PCR reads anew with MiXCR; each CDR3 protein has one entry. The sample contains approximately 640,000 distinct CDR3 sequences, roughly 16% of which appear only once. The CDR3 consists of 15 residues. With 0 bases removed from V and 4 bases from J, the gap between germline ends came to 12 bases. Germline values: CDR1 LGHDT, CDR2 YNNKEL (reference sequence).

The material sequenced was blood. This clonotype was obtained from a woman aged 25 to 39 with Graves' hyperthyroidism. V gene TRBV3-1 combines with J gene TRBJ1-2; D unresolved. CDR3 bases: TGTGCCAGCAGCCAAGATGTATTGGCCCCCTATGGCTACACCTTC. As protein: CASSQDVLAPYGYTF.